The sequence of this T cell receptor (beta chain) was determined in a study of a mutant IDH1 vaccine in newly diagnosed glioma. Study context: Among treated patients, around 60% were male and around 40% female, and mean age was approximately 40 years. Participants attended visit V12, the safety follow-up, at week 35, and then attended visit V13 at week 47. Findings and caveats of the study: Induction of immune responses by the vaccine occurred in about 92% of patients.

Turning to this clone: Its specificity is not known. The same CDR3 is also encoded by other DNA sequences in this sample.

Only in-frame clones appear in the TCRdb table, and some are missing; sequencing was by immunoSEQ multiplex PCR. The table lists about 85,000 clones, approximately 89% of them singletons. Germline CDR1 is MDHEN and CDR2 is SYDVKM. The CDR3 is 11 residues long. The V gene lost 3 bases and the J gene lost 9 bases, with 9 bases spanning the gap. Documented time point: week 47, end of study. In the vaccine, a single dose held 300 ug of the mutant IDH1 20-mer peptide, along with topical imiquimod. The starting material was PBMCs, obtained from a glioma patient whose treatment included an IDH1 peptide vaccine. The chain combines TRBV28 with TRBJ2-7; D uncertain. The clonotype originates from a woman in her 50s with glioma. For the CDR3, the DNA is TGTGCCAGCAGTTTCAACGGACGGCAGTACTTC. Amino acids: CASSFNGRQYF.